The 24 T cell receptor beta chains listed next were all sequenced from one sample in a study of blood T cell repertoires in COVID-19. Clones were read by immunoSEQ multiplex PCR, and TCRdb kept only the in-frame ones, dropping some. The sample holds around 120,000 clones, 87% seen once. The specimen was peripheral blood. The source is a woman in her sixties or seventies with acute or convalescent COVID-19.

The chain's CDR3 is CASSWTGTGFRPQHF. The CDR3 DNA reads TGTGCCAGCAGTTGGACCGGGACAGGATTTCGGCCCCAGCATTTT. The V gene is TRBV28, the J gene TRBJ1-5, with 8 bases fitting TRBD1. Germline CDR1 reads MDHEN; CDR2 reads SYDVKM. The length of the CDR3 is 15 residues. With V trimmed by 4 bases and J by 9 bases, 11 bases remained unmatched.

The J gene is TRBJ2-7, the V gene TRBV7-2, with TRBD1 matching 7 bases. V dropped 5 bases and J dropped 5; count of bases not matched to a gene: 6. Germline lookup yields CDR1 SGHTA and CDR2 FQGNSA. The CDR3 is made up of 13 amino acids. For the CDR3, the DNA is TGTGCCAGCAGCCCCCAAACAGGGGACGAGCAGTACTTC. It is translated as CASSPQTGDEQYF.

The DNA for the CDR3 is TGTGCCAGCAGCCCGAATGAGGGCTCTGGGGCCAACGTCCTGACTTTC. It is translated as CASSPNEGSGANVLTF. The V gene is TRBV12-1, the J gene TRBJ2-6; TRBD2, as called in the table, went unchecked against the DNA. TRBV12-1 counts as a pseudogene. The CDR3 is 16 residues long.

DNA of the CDR3: TGTGCCAGCAGTGCGTATAACGGGGAGCTGTTTTTT. Residues: CASSAYNGELFF. The J gene is TRBJ2-2, the V gene TRBV7-2; no clear D. Looked up from germline, CDR1 is SGHTA and CDR2 is FQGNSA. This CDR3 has 12 amino acids. V lost 6 bases, J lost 7 bases, and 9 bases lay in between.

The rearrangement links TRBV7-9 to TRBJ1-6; the D is unclear. CDR1 SEHNR and CDR2 FQNEAQ come from the germline V gene (reference sequence). The CDR3 covers 14 residues. Trimming removed 6 bases from V and 9 bases from J, with 15 bases in between. CDR3 residues: CASSRGGSGSPLHF. CDR3 nucleotide sequence: TGTGCCAGCAGTCGCGGCGGTTCTGGTTCACCCCTCCACTTT. Full variable domain (outside the CDR3, taken from reference TRBV7-9 and TRBJ1-6): DTGVSQNPRHKITKRGQNVTFRCDPISEHNRLYWYRQTLGQGPEFLTYFQNEAQLEKSRLLSDRFSAERPKGSFSTLEIQRTEQGDSAMYLCASSRGGSGSPLHFGNGTRLTVT.

The rearrangement joins TRBV5-1 to TRBJ1-1; no clear D gene. V lost 5 bases to trimming and J lost 5 bases, with 19 bases between them. CDR1 is SGHRS, CDR2 YFSETQ, per germline. The CDR3 is 15 residues long. CDR3 residues: CASSFLGPQRTEAFF. In DNA form, the CDR3 reads TGCGCCAGCAGTTTCCTAGGCCCCCAGAGGACTGAAGCTTTCTTT.

The rearrangement joins TRBV9 to TRBJ2-2, with D tentatively TRBD2 (7 bases). Trimming pared 5 bases from V and 0 bases from J, leaving 11 bases between. Germline V gene lookup returns CDR1 SGDLS and CDR2 YYNGEE. This CDR3 has 15 amino acids. CDR3 in amino acids: CASRAGATNTGELFF. DNA for the CDR3: TGTGCCAGCAGGGCGGGGGCCACGAACACCGGGGAGCTGTTTTTT.

The chain employs TRBV12-3 or TRBV12-4 and TRBJ1-1; D uncertain. V was pared by 3 bases and J by 6 bases, with 11 bases between. There are 13 residues in the CDR3. The CDR3 sequence: CASSFGGVPEAFF. CDR3 coding DNA: TGTGCCAGCAGTTTCGGCGGAGTGCCTGAAGCTTTCTTT.

This clone was observed once. The gene calls are TRBV5-4 and TRBJ1-4; D remains unclear. In germline, CDR1 is SGHNT, CDR2 YYREEE (reference sequence). The CDR3 is 14 amino acids. Trimming removed 0 bases at V and 4 bases at J, with 7 bases between. CDR3 nucleotide sequence: TGTGCCAGCAGCTTGGGTCAGCGTAATGAAAAACTGTTTTTT. Protein product: CASSLGQRNEKLFF.

The chain recombines TRBV4-1 with TRBJ1-1; 9 bases align to TRBD1. This CDR3 has 15 residues. CDR1 is MGHRA, CDR2 YSYEKL, per germline. The V gene end was trimmed by 0 bases and the J gene end by 1 base; junction bases not matched to a gene: 0. The CDR3 here is CASSQEDRGNTEAFF. The CDR3, as DNA: TGCGCCAGCAGCCAAGAGGACAGGGGGAACACTGAAGCTTTCTTT.

This clone was picked up a small number of times. The chain couples TRBV29-1 to TRBJ2-7; D is unresolved. This CDR3 has 13 residues. With 1 base removed from V and 3 bases from J, the gap between germline ends came to 10 bases. Germline V gene sequence: CDR1 SQVTM, CDR2 ANQGSEA. CDR3 in DNA: TGCAGCGTTGAAGGTACAGATGTCTACGAGCAGTACTTC. This gives the protein CSVEGTDVYEQYF.

In its sample, this clone was seen a few times. This sequence joins TRBV5-6 and TRBJ1-6; TRBD1 agrees at 7 bases. CDR1 SGHDT and CDR2 YYEEEE come from the germline V gene. The CDR3 has 15 amino acids. Trimming removed 5 bases from V and 2 bases from J; junction bases left unmatched: 4. The chain's CDR3 is CASSRQGPYNSPLHF. CDR3 DNA: TGTGCCAGCAGTCGACAGGGACCCTATAATTCACCCCTCCACTTT.

This rearrangement joins TRBV10-3 to TRBJ1-2, with D unresolved. The length of the CDR3 is 13 residues. Per germline, CDR1 ENHRY and CDR2 SYGVKD. The germline V and J ends were trimmed by 2 bases and 8 bases, with 12 bases remaining between them. In DNA, the CDR3 is TGTGCCATCAGTGAGGGCGAGGGCGGCGGCTACACCTTC. Its translation: CAISEGEGGGYTF.

This chain joins TRBV4-2 and TRBJ1-2; no clear D gene. Per the germline V gene, CDR1 is LGHNA and CDR2 is YNFKEQ. The V gene lost 5 bases and the J gene lost 4 bases, with 11 bases spanning the gap. The CDR3 has 13 residues. CDR3 protein: CASSNEEGYGYTF. Written as DNA, the CDR3 is TGTGCCAGCAGCAACGAGGAGGGCTATGGCTACACCTTC.

This clone has only a few counts. This chain uses TRBV7-9 with TRBJ2-2, with 9 bases aligning to TRBD2. Trimming took 5 bases from V and 5 from J; bases not matched to a gene: 6. CDR1 SEHNR and CDR2 FQNEAQ come from the germline V gene (reference sequence). This CDR3 spans 15 amino acids. The DNA for the CDR3 is TGTGCCAGCAGCCCCCCCCTAGCGGGGACCGGGGAGCTGTTTTTT. It encodes CASSPPLAGTGELFF.

Only one count was recorded for this clone. This chain connects TRBV3-1 (or the pseudogene TRBV3-2) to TRBJ1-2; D may be TRBD1 (5 bases). This CDR3 is 17 amino acids long. Per the germline V gene, CDR1 is LGHDT and CDR2 is YNNKEL (reference sequence). V lost 4 bases, J lost 6 bases, and 24 bases lay in between. CDR3 sequence (DNA): TGTGCCAGCAGCCCTCCCGGGGGGATGGGGACTATTGATGGCTACACCTTC. This encodes CASSPPGGMGTIDGYTF.

J is TRBJ1-1 and V is TRBV29-1; no clear D gene. The CDR3 runs to 13 residues. Germline lookup yields CDR1 SQVTM and CDR2 ANQGSEA. The ends were cut back, 4 bases at V and 5 bases at J, with 14 bases in the middle. The chain's CDR3 is CSVGAQLLTEAFF. The CDR3 bases are TGCAGCGTTGGGGCACAGCTCCTGACTGAAGCTTTCTTT. Together with reference TRBV29-1 and TRBJ1-1, the CDR3 gives the full variable domain: SAVISQKPSRDICQRGTSLTIQCQVDSQVTMMFWYRQQPGQSLTLIATANQGSEATYESGFVIDKFPISRPNLTFSTLTVSNMSPEDSSIYLCSVGAQLLTEAFFGQGTRLTVV.

This clone was detected only a few times. The DNA for the CDR3 is TGTGCCTGGAGTCCTCGGACAGGGGCGCAGCCCCAGCATTTT. Protein product: CAWSPRTGAQPQHF. V and J are TRBV30 and TRBJ1-5; 9 nucleotides align to TRBD1. The CDR3 spans 14 residues. The V segment lost 2 bases and the J segment 7 bases; nucleotides outside the gene matches: 6. Germline CDR1 GTSNPN, CDR2 SVGIG (reference sequence).

V and J are TRBV3-1 (or the pseudogene TRBV3-2) and TRBJ2-7, with 7 nucleotides matching TRBD1. The CDR3 spans 14 residues. Germline lookup yields CDR1 LGHDT and CDR2 YNNKEL (reference sequence). Trimming took 1 base from V and 4 from J; bases not matched to a gene: 4. The CDR3 DNA is TGTGCCAGCAGCCAAGCGGGACAGACTTACGAGCAGTACTTC. Residues: CASSQAGQTYEQYF.

The CDR3 coding sequence is TGTGCCTGGAGTGAGGGGACAGGGCTTGAAAAACTGTTTTTT. Its protein is CAWSEGTGLEKLFF. J is TRBJ1-4 and V is TRBV30, with 9 bases matching TRBD1. After removal of 1 base from V and 7 bases from J, the junction contained 4 bases not matched to a gene. In germline, CDR1 is GTSNPN, CDR2 SVGIG (reference sequence). The CDR3 is 14 amino acids.

V and J are TRBV5-1 and TRBJ2-7, with TRBD2 matching 8 bases. CDR1 is SGHRS and CDR2 is YFSETQ in the germline V gene. CDR3 length: 16 residues. The junction had 6 bases not matched to a gene; V was cut back by 0 bases and J by 1 base. The CDR3 DNA is TGCGCCAGCAGCTTGGTTGCCAGCGGGGGATCCTACGAGCAGTACTTC. Amino acids: CASSLVASGGSYEQYF.

V gene TRBV19 combines with J gene TRBJ2-2; maybe TRBD2 (7 bases). The CDR3 totals 16 residues. Germline assignment: CDR1 LNHDA and CDR2 SQIVND (reference sequence). Trimming cost V 4 bases and J 8 bases, with 20 bases left between them. CDR3 DNA: TGTGCCAGTAGTACCCGAGGGGGGGGGACCCTTGGGGAGCTGTTTTTT. Translation: CASSTRGGGTLGELFF. Drawing the rest from reference TRBV19 and TRBJ2-2, the complete variable domain is DGGITQSPKYLFRKEGQNVTLSCEQNLNHDAMYWYRQDPGQGLRLIYYSQIVNDFQKGDIAEGYSVSREKKESFPLTVTSAQKNPTAFYLCASSTRGGGTLGELFFGEGSRLTVL.

This rearrangement joins TRBV28 to TRBJ1-5; 8 bases fit TRBD1. CDR1 and CDR2 from the germline V gene are MDHEN and SYDVKM. This CDR3 spans 15 amino acids. V dropped 8 bases and J dropped 7; count of bases not matched to a gene: 13. The CDR3 loop reads CASPADRAPIQPQHF. The DNA for the CDR3 is TGTGCCAGCCCCGCGGACAGGGCCCCCATCCAGCCCCAGCATTTT.

V usage is TRBV12-3 or TRBV12-4 and J usage is TRBJ1-1; no firm D call. Between the trimmed V and J ends, which lost 5 bases and 8 bases, there was a span of 15 bases. The CDR3 is 13 residues long. The CDR3, as DNA: TGTGCCAGCAGTGCGGGGAGCGGAAGGGAAGCTTTCTTT. Amino acids: CASSAGSGREAFF.